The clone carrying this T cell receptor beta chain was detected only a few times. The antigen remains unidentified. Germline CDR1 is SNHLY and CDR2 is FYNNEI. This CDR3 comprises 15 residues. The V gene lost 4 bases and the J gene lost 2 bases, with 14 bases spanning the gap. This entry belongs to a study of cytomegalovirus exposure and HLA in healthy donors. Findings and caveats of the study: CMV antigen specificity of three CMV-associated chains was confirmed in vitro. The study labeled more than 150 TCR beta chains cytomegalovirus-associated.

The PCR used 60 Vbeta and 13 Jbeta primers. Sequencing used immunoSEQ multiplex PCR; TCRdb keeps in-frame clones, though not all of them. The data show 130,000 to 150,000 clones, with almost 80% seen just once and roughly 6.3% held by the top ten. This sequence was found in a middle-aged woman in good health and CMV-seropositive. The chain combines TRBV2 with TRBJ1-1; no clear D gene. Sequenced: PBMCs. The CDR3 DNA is TGTGCCAGCAGTGGTCGGGAGGTGGCTAACACTGAAGCTTTCTTT. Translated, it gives CASSGREVANTEAFF.